One T cell receptor beta chain is described in this entry. In the authors' methods: Scientists estimated how many nucleated cells there were by amplifying reference gene primers. Clones were read by immunoSEQ multiplex PCR, and TCRdb kept only the in-frame ones, dropping some. The DNA gave D and trimming, while V, J and clone size come from that table. The data contain approximately 400,000 clones, roughly nine tenths of them singletons. The sample originates from a study of blood T cell repertoires in COVID-19. Across the study: The analysed material was cDNA or gDNA that came from T cells, B-cell-depleted T cells, or PBMCs.

The trim removed 3 bases at V and 1 base at J, leaving 4 bases unmatched. The length of the CDR3 is 16 residues. From germline, CDR1 is KGHSH and CDR2 LQKENI. Source material: PBMCs or T cells enriched from blood (not recorded which). The chain links TRBV18 to TRBJ1-5; TRBD1 matches 9 bases. The clonotype was recovered from a woman in her forties who had been exposed to COVID-19. The CDR3 nucleotides read TGTGCCAGCTCACCGACAGGGGGTGCGAGCAATCAGCCCCAGCATTTT. Amino acids: CASSPTGGASNQPQHF.